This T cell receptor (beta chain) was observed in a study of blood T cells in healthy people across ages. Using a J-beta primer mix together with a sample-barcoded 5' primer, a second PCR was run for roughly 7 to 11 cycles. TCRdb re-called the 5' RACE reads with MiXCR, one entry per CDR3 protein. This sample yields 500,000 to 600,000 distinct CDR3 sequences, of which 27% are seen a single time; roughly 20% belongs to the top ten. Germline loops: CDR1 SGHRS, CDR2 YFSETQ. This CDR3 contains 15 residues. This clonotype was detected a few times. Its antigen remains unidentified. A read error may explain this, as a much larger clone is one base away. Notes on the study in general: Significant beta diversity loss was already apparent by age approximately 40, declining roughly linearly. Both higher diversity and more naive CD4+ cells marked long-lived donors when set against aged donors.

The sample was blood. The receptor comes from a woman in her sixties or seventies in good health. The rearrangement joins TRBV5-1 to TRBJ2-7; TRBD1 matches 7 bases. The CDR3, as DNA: TGCGCCAACAGCTGGACAACGACAGGGTCCTACGAGCAGTACTTC. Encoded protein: CANSWTTTGSYEQYF.